These 14 T cell receptor beta chains came from one sample sequenced in a study of cytomegalovirus exposure and HLA in healthy donors. The primer mix had 60 Vbeta and 13 Jbeta primers. Measured with immunoSEQ multiplex PCR; TCRdb has only the in-frame clones, and not every one. This sample carries approximately 140,000 clones, around 72% of them seen once, and the ten largest clones take about 3%. What was sequenced was PBMCs. The source of these receptors is a human donor in good health.

This clone was counted between two and nine times. Here the CDR3 reads CASSWGLAGIYEQYF. CDR3 coding DNA: TGTGCCAGCAGCTGGGGACTAGCGGGGATCTACGAGCAGTACTTC. V and J are TRBV7-2 and TRBJ2-7; 13 positions match TRBD2. The J segment lost 3 bases and the V segment lost 4 bases, leaving 3 bases of the junction unmatched. From germline, CDR1 is SGHTA and CDR2 FQGNSA. CDR3 length: 15 amino acids.

The V gene is TRBV6-5, the J gene TRBJ1-1; 8 positions agree with TRBD1. CDR3 length: 14 amino acids. V shed 7 bases and J 4 bases; nucleotides not matched to a gene: 8. The V gene's germline CDR1 is MNHEY and CDR2 SVGAGI. CDR3 protein: CASTLDRDSTEAFF. The CDR3 nucleotides read TGTGCCAGCACTCTGGACAGGGACAGCACTGAAGCTTTCTTT.

The chain recombines TRBV30 with TRBJ1-1, with D perhaps matching TRBD1 (6 bases). CDR3 size: 16 residues. V lost 5 bases, J lost 1 base, and 20 bases lay in between. Germline lookup yields CDR1 GTSNPN and CDR2 SVGIG (reference sequence). The CDR3 DNA reads as TGTGCCTGGGGAACAGGGTCGATTGTACGGAACACTGAAGCTTTCTTT. Encoded protein: CAWGTGSIVRNTEAFF.

The CDR3 here is CAWGQGAGQPQHF. CDR3 bases: TGTGCCTGGGGACAGGGGGCAGGACAGCCCCAGCATTTT. V is TRBV30 and J is TRBJ1-5; 11 bases align to TRBD1. This CDR3 comprises 13 residues. Germline CDR1 and CDR2: GTSNPN and SVGIG (reference sequence). With 5 bases clipped from V and 7 bases from J, the junction kept 4 bases outside the gene matches.

The chain joins TRBV27 to TRBJ2-7, with a tentative D call TRBD1 (6 bases). Per the germline V gene, CDR1 is MNHEY and CDR2 is SMNVEV (reference sequence). This CDR3 region has 15 residues. The V gene lost 2 bases and the J gene lost 4 bases, with 15 bases spanning the gap. This CDR3 is CASSLGRGYTYEQYF. The CDR3 nucleotides read TGTGCCAGCAGTTTAGGCAGGGGCTACACTTACGAGCAGTACTTC.

The V call is TRBV6-4, the J call TRBJ1-5; 7 positions match TRBD1. Germline lookup yields CDR1 MRHNA and CDR2 SNTAGT. The V segment lost 4 bases and the J segment 3 bases; nucleotides outside the gene matches: 3. CDR3 length: 14 residues. CDR3 coding DNA: TGTGCCAGCAGTGTCGACAGGGACAATCAGCCCCAGCATTTT. Translated, it gives CASSVDRDNQPQHF.

The V call is TRBV19, the J call TRBJ2-1; TRBD2 matches at 11 bases. The CDR3 extends over 16 amino acids. After removal of 5 bases from V and 7 bases from J, the junction contained 10 bases not matched to a gene. Per the germline V gene, CDR1 is LNHDA and CDR2 is SQIVND (reference sequence). The CDR3 sequence is CASSPIAGGPGNEQFF. The CDR3 region has the DNA TGTGCCAGTAGTCCGATAGCGGGGGGGCCAGGGAATGAGCAGTTCTTC. The entire variable domain, with the rest obtained from reference TRBV19 and TRBJ2-1, is as follows: DGGITQSPKYLFRKEGQNVTLSCEQNLNHDAMYWYRQDPGQGLRLIYYSQIVNDFQKGDIAEGYSVSREKKESFPLTVTSAQKNPTAFYLCASSPIAGGPGNEQFFGPGTRLTVL.

The rearrangement joins TRBV6-5 to TRBJ2-7; TRBD2 is a possible D gene (6 bases). Trimming took 0 bases from V and 6 from J, leaving 9 bases between them. The germline CDR1 and CDR2 sequences are MNHEY and SVGAGI. This CDR3 comprises 13 residues. Here the CDR3 reads CASSYSRRGEQYF. In DNA, the CDR3 is TGTGCCAGCAGTTACTCGAGGCGGGGCGAGCAGTACTTC.

This clone was observed a few times. This sequence joins TRBV6-1 and TRBJ2-1, with a tentative D call TRBD1 (6 bases). V was trimmed by 9 bases and J by 0 bases, leaving 9 bases between them. The CDR3 has 13 amino acids. Germline CDR1 reads MNHNS; CDR2 reads SASEGT. DNA for the CDR3: TGTGCCAGTGGACAGAACTCCTACAATGAGCAGTTCTTC. This translates into CASGQNSYNEQFF.

The chain is built from TRBV25-1 and TRBJ2-1, with 8 bases identical to TRBD1. CDR3 length: 15 residues. Germline V gene data show CDR1 as MGHDK and CDR2 as SYGVNS. V shed 2 bases and J 5 bases; nucleotides not matched to a gene: 5. The CDR3 nucleotides are TGTGCCAGCAGTGAAGGAGGCAGGGGGCACAATGAGCAGTTCTTC. Residues: CASSEGGRGHNEQFF.

V and J are TRBV18 and TRBJ1-1; a weak D match, TRBD1 (5 bases). CDR3 length equals 13 residues. Germline CDR1 reads KGHSH; CDR2 reads LQKENI. V was clipped by 1 base and J by 2 bases, with 5 bases between them. The CDR3 DNA is TGTGCCAGCTCACCACGGGGCAACACTGAAGCTTTCTTT. This sequence encodes CASSPRGNTEAFF.

The chain combines TRBV5-6 with TRBJ1-1, with TRBD1 as a possible D gene (5 bases). CDR3 size: 13 residues. V was cut by 4 bases and J by 10 bases, with 17 bases left in between. In germline, CDR1 is SGHDT, CDR2 YYEEEE. CDR3 sequence (DNA): TGTGCCAGCAGCCCTAACATTGGAAGGGGAGCTTTCTTT. Amino acid sequence: CASSPNIGRGAFF.

This clone was found a few times. The rearrangement joins TRBV19 to TRBJ1-2; 7 bases match TRBD1. Germline trimming cut 5 bases from V and 2 bases from J; bases unmatched to any gene: 8. Per germline, CDR1 LNHDA and CDR2 SQIVND (reference sequence). The CDR3 runs to 15 residues. CDR3 bases: TGTGCCAGTAGTTTCAGACAGGGACTGAACTATGGCTACACCTTC. This translates into CASSFRQGLNYGYTF.

The rearrangement links TRBV7-9 to TRBJ2-1; 10 nucleotides align to TRBD2. The CDR3 spans 16 residues. The J segment lost 6 bases and the V segment lost 2 bases, leaving 7 bases of the junction unmatched. Per germline, CDR1 SEHNR and CDR2 FQNEAQ (reference sequence). CDR3 nucleotides: TGTGCCAGCAGCTTACAGGGCATAGCGGGGGGCAATGAGCAGTTCTTC. Residues: CASSLQGIAGGNEQFF.